These T cell receptor beta chains were read from a single sample in a study of T cells in Graves' hyperthyroidism and ophthalmopathy. TCRdb re-derived calls from the multiplex PCR reads in MiXCR, one entry per CDR3 protein. The table shows some 770,000 distinct CDR3 sequences, with about a sixth occurring only once. The sequenced sample consisted of blood. Source of these receptors: a man aged 18 to 35 with Graves' hyperthyroidism. Each CDR3 is given with its conserved first and last residue. The D gene is left open where the match is weak. The listing skips clone size in some rows; elsewhere it reads once, few, many or a size class.

cdr3_nt | cdr3_aa | j_call | d_call | clone_size | v_call
TGTGCCAGCAGTCCCATCCCCCCACGCAGGGCTGGGGCCAACGTCCTGACTTTC | CASSPIPPRRAGANVLTF | TRBJ2-6 | NA | many | TRBV28
TGTGCCACCAGTGATCCCGGGACAGGTGGCACCGGGGAGCTGTTTTTT | CATSDPGTGGTGELFF | TRBJ2-2 | TRBD1 | many | TRBV24-1
TGTGCCAGCCACCGGGGGACAGGGACCTACGAGCAGTACTTC | CASHRGTGTYEQYF | TRBJ2-7 | TRBD1 | few | TRBV6-2/TRBV6-3
TGTGCCAGTAAGGACAGGGGAAGAACAGAGACCCAGTACTTC | CASKDRGRTETQYF | TRBJ2-5 | TRBD1 | NA | TRBV19
TGTGCCAGCAGCTTAGCCGGACTAGCGGGAGTAGTATTGAATGAGCAGTTCTTC | CASSLAGLAGVVLNEQFF | TRBJ2-1 | TRBD2 | few | TRBV7-8
TGTGCCAGCGTCAGGGGGGACGGTGGATGGAGACTAGCGAACGAGCAGTTCTTC | CASVRGDGGWRLANEQFF | TRBJ2-1 | NA | many | TRBV7-8
TGTGCCAGCAGCGTTTTCCCCCACACAGATACGCAGTATTTT | CASSVFPHTDTQYF | TRBJ2-3 | NA | few | TRBV9
TGTGCCAGCACCCTGAAGATGGAGCGGGGGAGATACGAGCAGTACTTC | CASTLKMERGRYEQYF | TRBJ2-7 | TRBD2 | NA | TRBV28
TGTGCCAGTAGCCTCCGACCCTTCCGGTCCAATGAGCAGTTCTTC | CASSLRPFRSNEQFF | TRBJ2-1 | NA | NA | TRBV19
TGTGCCAGCAGTGAAACCCTGCCCGGGACAGGTGGGAGATTGACTGAAGCTTTCTTT | CASSETLPGTGGRLTEAFF | TRBJ1-1 | TRBD1 | many | TRBV2
TGTGCCAGTAGTAAGCAAAAAAGCACCGGGGAGCTGTTTTTT | CASSKQKSTGELFF | TRBJ2-2 | NA | NA | TRBV19
TGTGCCAGTAAAAGCGGGAAAACAGATACGCAGTATTTT | CASKSGKTDTQYF | TRBJ2-3 | TRBD2 | NA | TRBV19
TGTGCCAGCTCACCACCGCTGACAAACACCGGGGAGCTGTTTTTT | CASSPPLTNTGELFF | TRBJ2-2 | NA | many | TRBV18
TGTGCCAGCAGCTTAAAGGTCGGTGAAGCTTTCTTT | CASSLKVGEAFF | TRBJ1-1 | NA | NA | TRBV7-9